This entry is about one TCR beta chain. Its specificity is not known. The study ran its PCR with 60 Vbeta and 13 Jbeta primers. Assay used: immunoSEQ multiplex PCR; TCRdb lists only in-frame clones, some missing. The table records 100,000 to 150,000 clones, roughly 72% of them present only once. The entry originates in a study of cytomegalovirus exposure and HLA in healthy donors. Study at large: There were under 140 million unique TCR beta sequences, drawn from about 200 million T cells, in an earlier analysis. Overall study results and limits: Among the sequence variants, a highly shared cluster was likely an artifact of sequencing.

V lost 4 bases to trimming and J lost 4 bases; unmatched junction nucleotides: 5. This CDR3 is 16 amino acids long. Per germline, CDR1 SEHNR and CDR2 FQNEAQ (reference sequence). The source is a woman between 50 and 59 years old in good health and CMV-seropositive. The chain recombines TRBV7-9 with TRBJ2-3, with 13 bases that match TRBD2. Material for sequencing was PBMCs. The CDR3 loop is CASSWGTSGEADTQYF. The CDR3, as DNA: TGTGCCAGCAGCTGGGGGACTAGCGGGGAAGCAGATACGCAGTATTTT.